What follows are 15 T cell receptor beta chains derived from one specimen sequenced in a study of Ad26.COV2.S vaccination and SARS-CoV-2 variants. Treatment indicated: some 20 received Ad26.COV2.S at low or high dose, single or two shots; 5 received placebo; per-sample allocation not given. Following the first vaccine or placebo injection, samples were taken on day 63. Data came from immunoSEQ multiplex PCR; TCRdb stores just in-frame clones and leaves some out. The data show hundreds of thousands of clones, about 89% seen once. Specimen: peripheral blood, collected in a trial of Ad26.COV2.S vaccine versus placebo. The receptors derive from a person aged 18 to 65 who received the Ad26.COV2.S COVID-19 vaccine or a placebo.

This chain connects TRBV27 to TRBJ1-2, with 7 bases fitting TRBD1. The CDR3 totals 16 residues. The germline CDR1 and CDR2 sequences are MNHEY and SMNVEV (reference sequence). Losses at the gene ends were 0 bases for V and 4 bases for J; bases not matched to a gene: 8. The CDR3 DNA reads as TGTGCCAGCAGTTTATCCCACGACAGGGCCTTCTATGGCTACACCTTC. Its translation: CASSLSHDRAFYGYTF.

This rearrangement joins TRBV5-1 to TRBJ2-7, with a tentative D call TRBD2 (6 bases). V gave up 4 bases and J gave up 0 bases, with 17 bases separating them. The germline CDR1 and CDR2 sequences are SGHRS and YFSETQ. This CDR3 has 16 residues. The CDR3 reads CASSPLMEGISYEQYF. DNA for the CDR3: TGCGCCAGCAGCCCCCTCATGGAGGGAATCTCCTACGAGCAGTACTTC.

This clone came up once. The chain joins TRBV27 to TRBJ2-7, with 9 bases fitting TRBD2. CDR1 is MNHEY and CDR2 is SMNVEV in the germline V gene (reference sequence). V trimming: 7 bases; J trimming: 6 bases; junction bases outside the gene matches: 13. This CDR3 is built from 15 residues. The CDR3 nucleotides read TGTGCCAGCACCATAGCGGGAGCCCCACGGGCCGAGCAGTACTTC. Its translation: CASTIAGAPRAEQYF.

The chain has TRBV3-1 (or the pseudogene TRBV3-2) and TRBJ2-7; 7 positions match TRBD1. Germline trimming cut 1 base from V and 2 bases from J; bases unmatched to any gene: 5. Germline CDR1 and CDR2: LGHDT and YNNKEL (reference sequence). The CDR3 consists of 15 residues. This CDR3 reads CASSQGDRAPYEQYF. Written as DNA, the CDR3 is TGTGCCAGCAGCCAAGGAGACAGGGCGCCCTACGAGCAGTACTTC.

The CDR3 sequence is CASSECRRTDNSPLHF. CDR3 coding DNA: TGCGCCAGCAGTGAGTGTAGGAGGACAGATAATTCACCCCTCCACTTT. V usage is TRBV10-1 and J usage is TRBJ1-6; TRBD1 might be the D (6 bases). Germline CDR1 reads WNHNN; CDR2 reads SYGVQD (reference sequence). The CDR3 is 16 amino acids. V dropped 1 base and J dropped 5 bases, with 12 bases sitting between them.

CDR3 sequence (DNA): TGTGCCAGCAGCACCCGGACAGGGAGCTCCTACAATGAGCAGTTCTTC. Its translation: CASSTRTGSSYNEQFF. V usage is TRBV7-2 and J usage is TRBJ2-1; 8 nucleotides align to TRBD1. CDR3 size: 16 residues. Losses at the gene ends were 5 bases for V and 0 bases for J; bases not matched to a gene: 6. Germline V lookup: CDR1 SGHTA, CDR2 FQGNSA.

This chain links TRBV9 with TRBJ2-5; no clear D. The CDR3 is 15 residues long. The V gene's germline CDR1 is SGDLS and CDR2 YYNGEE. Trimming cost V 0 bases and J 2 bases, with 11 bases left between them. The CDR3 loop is CASSVGVGIQETQYF. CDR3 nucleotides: TGTGCCAGCAGCGTAGGGGTAGGCATACAAGAGACCCAGTACTTC.

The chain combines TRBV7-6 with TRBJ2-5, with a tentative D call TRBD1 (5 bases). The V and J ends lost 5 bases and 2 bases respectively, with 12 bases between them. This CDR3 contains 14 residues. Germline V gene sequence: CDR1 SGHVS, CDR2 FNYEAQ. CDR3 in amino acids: CASSDPGYQETQYF. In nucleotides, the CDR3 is TGTGCCAGCAGCGACCCAGGGTATCAAGAGACCCAGTACTTC. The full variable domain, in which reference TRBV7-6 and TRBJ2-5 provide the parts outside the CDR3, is GAGVSQSPRYKVTKRGQDVALRCDPISGHVSLYWYRQALGQGPEFLTYFNYEAQQDKSGLPNDRFSAERPEGSISTLTIQRTEQRDSAMYRCASSDPGYQETQYFGPGTRLLVL.

The CDR3, as DNA: TGTGCCAGCAGTTTAGTTCTACCCGGGGAGCAGTTCTTC. This gives the protein CASSLVLPGEQFF. This chain links TRBV12-3 or TRBV12-4 with TRBJ2-1; no firm D call. Trimming took off 1 base at V and 10 bases at J, with 11 bases between the two ends. The CDR3 covers 13 residues.

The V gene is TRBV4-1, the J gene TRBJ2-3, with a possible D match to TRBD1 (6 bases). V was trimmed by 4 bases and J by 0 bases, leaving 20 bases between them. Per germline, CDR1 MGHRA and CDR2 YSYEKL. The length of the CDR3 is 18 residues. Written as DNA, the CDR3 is TGCGCCAGCAGCCGGGTACCCCCGGACAGAGAGAGCACAGATACGCAGTATTTT. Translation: CASSRVPPDRESTDTQYF.

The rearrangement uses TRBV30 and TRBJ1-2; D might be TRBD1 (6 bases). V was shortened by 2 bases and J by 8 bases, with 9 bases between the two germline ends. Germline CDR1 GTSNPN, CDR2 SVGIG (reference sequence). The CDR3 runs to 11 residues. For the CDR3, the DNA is TGTGCCTGGAGTACCCAGGGGGGCTACACCTTC. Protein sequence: CAWSTQGGYTF.

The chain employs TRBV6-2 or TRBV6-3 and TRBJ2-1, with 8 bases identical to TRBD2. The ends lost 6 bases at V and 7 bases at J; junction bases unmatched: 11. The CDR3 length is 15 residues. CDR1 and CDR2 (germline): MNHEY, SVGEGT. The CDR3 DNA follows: TGTGCCAGCAGCCCGGGACTAGGGGGGGTGAATGAGCAGTTCTTC. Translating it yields CASSPGLGGVNEQFF.

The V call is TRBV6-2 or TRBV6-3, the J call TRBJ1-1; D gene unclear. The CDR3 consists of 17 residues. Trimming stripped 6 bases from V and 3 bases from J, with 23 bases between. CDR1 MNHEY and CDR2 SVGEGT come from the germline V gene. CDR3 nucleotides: TGTGCCAGCAGCCTAACGGAGGTACGAGCCACACACACTGAAGCTTTCTTT. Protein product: CASSLTEVRATHTEAFF.

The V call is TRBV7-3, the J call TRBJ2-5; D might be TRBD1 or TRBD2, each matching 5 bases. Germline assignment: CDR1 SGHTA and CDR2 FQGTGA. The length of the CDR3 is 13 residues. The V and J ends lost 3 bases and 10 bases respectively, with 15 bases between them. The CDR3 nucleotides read TGTGCCAGCAGCTTGGGACCTACCCTGGACCAGTACTTC. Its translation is CASSLGPTLDQYF.

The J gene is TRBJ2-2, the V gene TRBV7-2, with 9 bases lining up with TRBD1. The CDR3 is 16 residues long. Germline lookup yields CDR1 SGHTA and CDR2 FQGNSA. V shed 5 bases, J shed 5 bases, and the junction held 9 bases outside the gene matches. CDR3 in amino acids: CASSTPRGTGTGELFF. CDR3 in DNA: TGTGCCAGCAGCACCCCCCGCGGGACAGGGACCGGGGAGCTGTTTTTT.